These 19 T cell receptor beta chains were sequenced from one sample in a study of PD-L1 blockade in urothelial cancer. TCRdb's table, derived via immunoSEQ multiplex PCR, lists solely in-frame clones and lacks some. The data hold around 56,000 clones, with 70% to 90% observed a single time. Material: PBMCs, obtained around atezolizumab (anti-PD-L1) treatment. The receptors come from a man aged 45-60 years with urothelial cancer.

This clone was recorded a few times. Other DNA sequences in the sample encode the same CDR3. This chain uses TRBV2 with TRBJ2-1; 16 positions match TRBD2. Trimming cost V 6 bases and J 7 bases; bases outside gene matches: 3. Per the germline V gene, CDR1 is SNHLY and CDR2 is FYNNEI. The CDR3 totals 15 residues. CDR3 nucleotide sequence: TGTGCCAGCAGGCCGGGACTAGCGGGAGGGAATGAGCAGTTCTTC. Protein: CASRPGLAGGNEQFF.

CDR3 sequence: CASSPSPGLAVNTGELFF. CDR3 nucleotide sequence: TGTGCCAGCTCACCTTCACCGGGACTAGCGGTGAACACCGGGGAGCTGTTTTTT. The V call is TRBV18, the J call TRBJ2-2; TRBD2 matches 11 bases. J lost 1 base, V lost 3 bases, and 7 bases had no gene match. This CDR3 is built from 18 residues. Germline V gives CDR1 KGHSH, CDR2 LQKENI.

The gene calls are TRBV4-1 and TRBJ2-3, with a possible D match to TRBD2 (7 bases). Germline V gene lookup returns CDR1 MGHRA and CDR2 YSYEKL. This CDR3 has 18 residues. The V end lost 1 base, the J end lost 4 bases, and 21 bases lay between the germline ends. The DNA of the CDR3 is TGCGCCAGCAGCCAAGCCCTTTGGGGGGGCGCTTTGGCAGATACGCAGTATTTT. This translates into CASSQALWGGALADTQYF.

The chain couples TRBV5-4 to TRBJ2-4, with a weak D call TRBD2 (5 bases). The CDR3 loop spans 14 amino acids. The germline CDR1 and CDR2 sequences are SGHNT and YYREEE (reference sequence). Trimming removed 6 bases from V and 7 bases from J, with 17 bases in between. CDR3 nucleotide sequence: TGTGCCAGCACCAGCCGGGAACCCGGGAACATTCAGTACTTC. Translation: CASTSREPGNIQYF.

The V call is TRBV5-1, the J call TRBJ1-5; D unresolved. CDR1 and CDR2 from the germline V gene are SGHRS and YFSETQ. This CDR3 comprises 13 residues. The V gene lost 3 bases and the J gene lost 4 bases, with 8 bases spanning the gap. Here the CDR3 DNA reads TGCGCCAGCAGCTCCGACAAGAATCAGCCCCAGCATTTT. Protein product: CASSSDKNQPQHF. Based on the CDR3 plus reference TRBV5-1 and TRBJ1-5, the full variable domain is KAGVTQTPRYLIKTRGQQVTLSCSPISGHRSVSWYQQTPGQGLQFLFEYFSETQRNKGNFPGRFSGRQFSNSRSEMNVSTLELGDSALYLCASSSDKNQPQHFGDGTRLSIL.

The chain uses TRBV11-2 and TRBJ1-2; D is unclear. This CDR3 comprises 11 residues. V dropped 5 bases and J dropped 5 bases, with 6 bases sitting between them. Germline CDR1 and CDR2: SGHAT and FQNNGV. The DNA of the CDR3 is TGTGCCAGCAGCCCCTCGTATGGCTACACCTTC. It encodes CASSPSYGYTF.

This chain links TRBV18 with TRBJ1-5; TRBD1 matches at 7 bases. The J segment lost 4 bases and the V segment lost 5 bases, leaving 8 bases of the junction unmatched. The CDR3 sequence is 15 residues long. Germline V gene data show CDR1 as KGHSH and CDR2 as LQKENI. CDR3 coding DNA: TGTGCCAGCTCAACCGGACAGGCTCTTAATCAGCCCCAGCATTTT. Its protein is CASSTGQALNQPQHF.

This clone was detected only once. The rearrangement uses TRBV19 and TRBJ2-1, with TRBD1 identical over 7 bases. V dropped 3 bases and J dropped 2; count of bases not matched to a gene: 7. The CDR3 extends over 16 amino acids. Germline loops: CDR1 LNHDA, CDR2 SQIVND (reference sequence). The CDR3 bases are TGTGCCAGTAGTATGCGAAGAGGGGGCGCCTACAATGAGCAGTTCTTC. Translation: CASSMRRGGAYNEQFF.

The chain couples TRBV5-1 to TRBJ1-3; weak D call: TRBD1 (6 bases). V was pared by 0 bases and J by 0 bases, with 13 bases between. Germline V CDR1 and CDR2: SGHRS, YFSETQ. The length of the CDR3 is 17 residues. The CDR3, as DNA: TGCGCCAGCAGCTTGGGGGGGACACCTAGCTCTGGAAACACCATATATTTT. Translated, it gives CASSLGGTPSSGNTIYF.

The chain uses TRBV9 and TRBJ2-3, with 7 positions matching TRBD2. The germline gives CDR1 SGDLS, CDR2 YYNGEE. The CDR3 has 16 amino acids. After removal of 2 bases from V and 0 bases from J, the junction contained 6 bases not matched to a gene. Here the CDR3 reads CASSVKAGPSTDTQYF. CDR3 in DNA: TGTGCCAGCAGCGTGAAAGCGGGGCCTAGCACAGATACGCAGTATTTT.

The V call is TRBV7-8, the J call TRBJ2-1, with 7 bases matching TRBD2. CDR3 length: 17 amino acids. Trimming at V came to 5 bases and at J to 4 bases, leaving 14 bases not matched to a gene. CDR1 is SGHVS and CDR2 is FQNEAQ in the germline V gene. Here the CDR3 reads CASSTSGGTDEYNEQFF. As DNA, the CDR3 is TGTGCCAGCAGCACTTCGGGAGGCACAGATGAATACAATGAGCAGTTCTTC.

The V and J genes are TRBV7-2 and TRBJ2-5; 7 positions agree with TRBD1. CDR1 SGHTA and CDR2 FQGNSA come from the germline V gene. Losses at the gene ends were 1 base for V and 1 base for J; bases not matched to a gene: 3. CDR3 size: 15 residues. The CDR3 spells CASSLGQGGQETQYF. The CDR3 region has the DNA TGTGCCAGCAGCTTAGGACAGGGTGGCCAAGAGACCCAGTACTTC.

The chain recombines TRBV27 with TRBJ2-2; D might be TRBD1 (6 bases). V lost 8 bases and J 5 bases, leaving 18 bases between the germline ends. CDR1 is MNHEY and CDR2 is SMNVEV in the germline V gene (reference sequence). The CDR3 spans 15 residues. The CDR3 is CASRDRNGGTGELFF. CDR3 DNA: TGTGCCAGCCGCGACAGGAATGGTGGGACCGGGGAGCTGTTTTTT.

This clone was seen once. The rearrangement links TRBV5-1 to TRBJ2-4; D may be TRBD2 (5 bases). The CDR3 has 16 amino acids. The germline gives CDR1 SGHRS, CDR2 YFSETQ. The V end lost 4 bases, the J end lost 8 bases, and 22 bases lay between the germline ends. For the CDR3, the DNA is TGCGCCAGCAGCGTATCGGGCAGGAGGACTTGGGACATTCAGTACTTC. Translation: CASSVSGRRTWDIQYF.

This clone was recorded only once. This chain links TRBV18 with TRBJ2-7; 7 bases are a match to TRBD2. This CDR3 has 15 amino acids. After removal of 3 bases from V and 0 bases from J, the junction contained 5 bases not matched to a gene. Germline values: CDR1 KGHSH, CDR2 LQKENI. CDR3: CASSPSLANSYEQYF. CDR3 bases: TGTGCCAGCTCACCCTCACTAGCGAACTCCTACGAGCAGTACTTC.

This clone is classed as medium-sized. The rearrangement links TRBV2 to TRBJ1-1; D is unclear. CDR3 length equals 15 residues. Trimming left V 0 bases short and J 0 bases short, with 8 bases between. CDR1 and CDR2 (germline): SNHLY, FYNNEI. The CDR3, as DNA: TGTGCCAGCAGTGAAGCGCTGGGAGTGAACACTGAAGCTTTCTTT. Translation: CASSEALGVNTEAFF.

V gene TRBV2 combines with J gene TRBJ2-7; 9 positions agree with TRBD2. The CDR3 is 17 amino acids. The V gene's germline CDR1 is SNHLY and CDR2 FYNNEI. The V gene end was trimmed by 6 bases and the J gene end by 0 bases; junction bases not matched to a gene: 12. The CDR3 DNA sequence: TGTGCCAGCAGAAGGGGGAAGACTAGCGGTTTCTCCTACGAGCAGTACTTC. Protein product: CASRRGKTSGFSYEQYF.

The CDR3 DNA follows: TGTGCCAGCAAGGGCCTAGCGGGATACTACAATGAGCAGTTCTTC. This translates into CASKGLAGYYNEQFF. The gene calls are TRBV27 and TRBJ2-1; 9 positions agree with TRBD2. From germline, CDR1 is MNHEY and CDR2 SMNVEV (reference sequence). The V and J ends lost 7 bases and 3 bases, in that order; junction bases with no gene match: 7. The CDR3 covers 15 residues.

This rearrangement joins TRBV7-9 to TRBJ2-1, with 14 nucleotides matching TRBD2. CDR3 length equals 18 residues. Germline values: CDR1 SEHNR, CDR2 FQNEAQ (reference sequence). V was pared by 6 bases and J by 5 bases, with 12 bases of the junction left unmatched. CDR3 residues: CASSQRLAGGPIDNEQFF. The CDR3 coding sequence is TGTGCCAGCAGTCAAAGACTAGCGGGAGGGCCAATCGACAATGAGCAGTTCTTC. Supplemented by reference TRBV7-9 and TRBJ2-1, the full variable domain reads DTGVSQNPRHKITKRGQNVTFRCDPISEHNRLYWYRQTLGQGPEFLTYFQNEAQLEKSRLLSDRFSAERPKGSFSTLEIQRTEQGDSAMYLCASSQRLAGGPIDNEQFFGPGTRLTVL.